This T cell receptor beta chain comes out of a study of blood T cell repertoires in COVID-19. On the study more broadly: From the United States, Italy and Spain came samples of acute and convalescent COVID-19.

This CDR3 is 13 amino acids long. In germline, CDR1 is SGHKS, CDR2 YYEKEE (reference sequence). Unmatched junction bases numbered 4, after V lost 7 bases and J lost 5 bases. The authors' processing: Nucleated cell counts were estimated from reference gene primer amplification. TCRdb's copy holds only in-frame clones and misses some; the assay was immunoSEQ multiplex PCR. D and trimming were read from the DNA, whereas the V and J calls and clone size are those reported in that table. The sample carries approximately 160,000 clones, around 84% recorded once. This clone occurred a few times. Across over 20 US areas, participants ranged in age from 18 to 89 years. Symptom resolution, clearance, or two negative PCRs marked donors in Cohort 3 as recovered.

This chain uses TRBV5-5 with TRBJ1-4, with TRBD1 matching 8 bases. The sequenced material came from PBMCs or T cells enriched from blood (not recorded which). This clonotype was obtained from a woman aged 45-60 years who had recovered from COVID-19. The chain's CDR3 is CASSDRGNEKLFF. The CDR3 nucleotides read TGTGCCAGCTCCGACAGGGGCAATGAAAAACTGTTTTTT.